This T cell receptor (beta chain) appears in the sequencing data of a study of regulatory T cells in long-lasting Graves disease (dated by TCRdb to about 2021). About the full investigation: Patients with newly diagnosed Graves' disease had been on antithyroid drugs for under 3 months. Persistent Graves' disease patients were compared with newly diagnosed Graves' disease patients by peripheral blood TCR sequencing and RNA sequencing. A total of approximately 35 samples underwent TCR sequencing: about 13 from persistent and around 20 from newly diagnosed Graves' disease patients. The study was conducted in China and was registered as a clinical trial.

Broader findings and caveats from the paper: The study examined only peripheral blood because the primary lesion, thyroid tissue, could not be accessed. Persistent patients shared more public clonotypes among themselves (around 2,800) than newly diagnosed patients did (roughly 910). Only the TCR beta chain was sequenced and analyzed. TRBV28, TRBJ1-2 and TRBJ2-5 were preferentially used in persistent disease, while TRBV20-1 and TRBJ2-1 were favored in newly diagnosed disease. Persistent Graves' disease patients showed lower TCR Shannon entropy and fewer highly expanded clones than newly diagnosed patients, suggesting clonal expansion. The authors acknowledged the small sample size as a limitation that may reduce accuracy.

Read against the paper, the sample's time point label means: newly diagnosed GD, antithyroid drugs for less than 3 months. For both TCR sequencing and RNA sequencing, RNA was extracted from PBMCs in TRIzol. Graves' disease was diagnosed according to American Thyroid Association guidelines. Recruitment of patients was carried out at an endocrinology department in Xi'an, China. From each patient, around 9.3 milliliters of peripheral blood was collected into an EDTA anticoagulant tube. PBMCs were isolated by Ficoll Paque Plus density gradient separation without further T cell sorting. An Agilent 2100 Bioanalyzer and agarose gel were used to assess RNA quality, and a NanoDrop 2000 was used to measure RNA concentration. The sample holds many counts of this clonotype. The clone's antigen remains unknown. No base quality information exists; no much larger clone differs at one position. The junction shows trimming of 5 bases on V and 7 bases on J, and the gene matches do not reach 8 bases of it. From the cysteine through the phenylalanine, the CDR3 covers 15 amino acids. Of all the DNA, just the CDR3 is kept, 45 bases in frame from base 1.

Libraries were made using multiplex PCR. Sequencing instrument: Illumina HiSeq 4000. To build TCR beta libraries, CDR3 regions were amplified by Arm-PCR using iRepertoire HTBI primers. PCR products were gel purified before sequencing. Per the authors' processing: Gene usage analysis of CDR3 amino acid clonotypes used the 55 to 65 TRBV and 14 to 15 TRBJ segments found across samples. Filtered high-quality paired reads were merged into contigs using COPE and FqMerger. BLAST was used to align contigs to IMGT TRBV, TRBD and TRBJ reference genes, with CDR3 defined following IMGT. Highly expanded clones were defined as clonotypes with a frequency above 0.1%. Repertoire diversity was measured by Shannon entropy, and V-J evenness by the Gini coefficient. A clonotype found in more than one individual was treated as public. The raw public data were reprocessed by TCRdb itself: fastp quality trimming at Q25, MiXCR clonotype calling, in-frame beta chains only. A single entry per CDR3 protein holds the most common genes and DNA from its merged rows. V and J calls and clone size were set by TCRdb, not the authors. The sample contains 420,000 or so distinct CDR3 sequences, about a sixth of them found a single time. Clones ranked in the top ten supply 23% of the sample.

The sample was also linked to a second study, of T cells in Graves' hyperthyroidism and ophthalmopathy. As that second study puts it: Stable Graves' hyperthyroidism was defined as the absence of progression to ophthalmopathy over 18 months of follow-up. The hyperthyroidism patients were between 18 and 65 years old and newly diagnosed, with a disease duration of less than 2 months. Exclusion was applied to patients with uncontrolled infections, other autoimmune diseases, pregnancy or lactation. Diagnoses were based on clinical symptoms, serum thyroxine and TRAb, thyroid ultrasound and orbital computed tomography. For the first round of RT-PCR on the TCR CDR3, the HTBI primer set was used together with the Qiagen OneStep RT-PCR kit. Most expanded thyroid clonotypes (frequency above 0.001) were also found in blood, which suggests that blood repertoires may mirror thyroid immune responses. A 13 V-J signature model separated ophthalmopathy from stable hyperthyroidism, with approximately 87% sensitivity and about 81% specificity in cross-validation and 80%/75% in testing. During validation, the model predicted progression to ophthalmopathy a median of approximately 7 months ahead of onset, with approximately 70% sensitivity and 72% to 85% specificity. TCR V-J signatures able to tell the groups apart were searched for in a discovery cohort of approximately 95 patients, of whom more than 40 had Graves' ophthalmopathy and roughly 57 had stable Graves' hyperthyroidism. Whether ophthalmopathy could be predicted prospectively was tested in an independent validation cohort made up of roughly 19 hyperthyroidism patients plus 17 patients who later progressed to ophthalmopathy. The approximately 100 discovery patients were divided at random into training and test sets in a 7:3 ratio. In about 6 Graves' hyperthyroidism patients, the study also compared T-cell repertoires from thyroid tissue with T-cell repertoires from blood. Following sampling, methimazole starting at 30 mg daily was given to hyperthyroidism patients, and high-dose intravenous methylprednisolone was given to ophthalmopathy patients. A second multiplex PCR round built the libraries, followed by size selection and purification. Paired-end sequencing of the libraries was performed with 100 bp reads on an Illumina HiSeq2000. SOAPnuke was used to process the raw data, throwing out any read that contained adapters or uncalled bases, had a mean Phred below 15, or lacked an exact constant-primer or identifier match. COPE v1.2.5 was used to merge high-quality paired reads, and clonotypes were defined as unique nucleotide sequences. MiTCR v1.1 was used to align clonotypes to the IMGT TRBV, TRBD and TRBJ reference segments. Analysis was restricted to V-J combinations with a frequency above 0.0001, which covered just over 98% of repertoires. A TCS score was defined as the ratio of F50 (clonal expansion) to E x V (chaos), with BLOSUM62-based TCRdist applied between CDR3 peptides within each V-J. Welch's t-statistics and random forest reduced roughly 500 V-J features to 10 to 15, which were used in a naive Bayes classifier (R e1071). No statistical method was used to fix the sample size in advance, and group allocation was not hidden from the investigators. The paper reports TCR Vbeta CDR3 sequencing of some 140 peripheral blood samples: fewer than 50 ophthalmopathy, fewer than 80 hyperthyroidism and around 17 progressor patients.

Sample: peripheral blood mononuclear cells (PBMCs), taken at new diagnosis, from a patient treated with antithyroid drugs. The rearrangement joined TRBV12-3 or TRBV12-4 to TRBJ1-2, with 12 bases in between that match TRBD1. The source of this sequence is a woman under 30 with Graves disease. Donor details come from another sample of the same person, matched by shared clones. The DNA sequence is as follows: TGTGCCAGCAGTCCACCGGGACAGGGGGCGTCTGGCTACACCTTC. It is translated as CASSPPGQGASGYTF.